This entry lists 7 T cell receptor beta chains sequenced from one sample in a study of cytomegalovirus exposure and HLA in healthy donors. The PCR made use of 60 Vbeta and 13 Jbeta primers. Data came from immunoSEQ multiplex PCR; TCRdb stores just in-frame clones and leaves some out. Altogether more than 250,000 clones are present, roughly 90% being singletons, with the ten largest covering about 2%. Material: PBMCs. Receptor source: a woman under 30 in good health and CMV-seronegative.

The rearrangement uses TRBV29-1 and TRBJ1-2; 7 positions match TRBD1. Germline V gives CDR1 SQVTM, CDR2 ANQGSEA. The CDR3 covers 16 residues. V gave up 5 bases and J gave up 4 bases; unmatched junction bases: 16. CDR3 in DNA: TGCAGCGTTAGGGGCGAGGGCCGGGACAGCCTCTATGGCTACACCTTC. Protein: CSVRGEGRDSLYGYTF.

The J gene is TRBJ1-2, the V gene TRBV6-5, with D possibly TRBD1 on 6 matching bases. Germline lookup yields CDR1 MNHEY and CDR2 SVGAGI. The V gene lost 5 bases and the J gene lost 2 bases, with 9 bases spanning the gap. This CDR3 region has 13 residues. CDR3 in amino acids: CASSGTLNYGYTF. The CDR3 bases are TGTGCCAGCAGTGGGACACTCAACTATGGCTACACCTTC.

The J gene is TRBJ1-2, the V gene TRBV6-5; tentative D call: TRBD1 (6 bases). CDR3 length: 16 amino acids. CDR1 MNHEY and CDR2 SVGAGI come from the germline V gene. The V gene lost 4 bases and the J gene lost 4 bases, with 19 bases spanning the gap. Here the CDR3 DNA reads TGTGCCAGCAGTTCAGCGAGCGCGGACAGAACCTATGGCTACACCTTC. This translates into CASSSASADRTYGYTF.

This clone appeared once. The V call is TRBV15, the J call TRBJ2-7, with TRBD2 matching 9 bases. This CDR3 spans 15 amino acids. V shed 0 bases and J 2 bases; nucleotides not matched to a gene: 2. Germline-derived CDR1 and CDR2 are LNHNV and YYDKDF (reference sequence). The CDR3 loop is CATSRDGGGAYEQYF. Here the CDR3 DNA reads TGTGCCACCAGCAGAGATGGCGGGGGGGCCTACGAGCAGTACTTC.

As concerns this clone: The germline gene is not matched at one end of the junction; a read error may be the cause. This specimen includes other DNA sequences encoding the same CDR3. The chain links TRBV18 to TRBJ1-4; TRBD1 is a possible D gene (5 bases). Germline V CDR1 and CDR2: KGHSH, LQKENI. The CDR3 spans 15 residues. Written as DNA, the CDR3 is TGTGCCAGCTCACCCTTCCAGGGTAACGATGAGAAACTGTTTTTT. It encodes CASSPFQGNDEKLFF.

The V call is TRBV9, the J call TRBJ2-1; tentative D call: TRBD2 (6 bases). With 2 bases removed from V and 5 bases from J, the gap between germline ends came to 11 bases. Germline CDR1 and CDR2: SGDLS and YYNGEE. The CDR3 runs to 14 residues. In DNA, the CDR3 is TGTGCCAGCAGCGTCGGGACTGGGCACAATGAGCAGTTCTTC. This gives the protein CASSVGTGHNEQFF. Full variable domain (rest looked up from reference TRBV9 and TRBJ2-1): DSGVTQTPKHLITATGQRVTLRCSPRSGDLSVYWYQQSLDQGLQFLIQYYNGEERAKGNILERFSAQQFPDLHSELNLSSLELGDSALYFCASSVGTGHNEQFFGPGTRLTVL.

Concerning this clone: Germline is not matched at one junction end, which may reflect a read error. The CDR3 loop is CSSSQAGTGNTEAFF. In nucleotides, the CDR3 is TGTTCCAGCAGTCAGGCCGGGACAGGGAACACTGAAGCTTTCTTT. The chain carries TRBV7-9 and TRBJ1-1; 8 bases are a match to TRBD1. This CDR3 is built from 15 residues. Germline values: CDR1 SEHNR, CDR2 FQNEAQ (reference sequence).